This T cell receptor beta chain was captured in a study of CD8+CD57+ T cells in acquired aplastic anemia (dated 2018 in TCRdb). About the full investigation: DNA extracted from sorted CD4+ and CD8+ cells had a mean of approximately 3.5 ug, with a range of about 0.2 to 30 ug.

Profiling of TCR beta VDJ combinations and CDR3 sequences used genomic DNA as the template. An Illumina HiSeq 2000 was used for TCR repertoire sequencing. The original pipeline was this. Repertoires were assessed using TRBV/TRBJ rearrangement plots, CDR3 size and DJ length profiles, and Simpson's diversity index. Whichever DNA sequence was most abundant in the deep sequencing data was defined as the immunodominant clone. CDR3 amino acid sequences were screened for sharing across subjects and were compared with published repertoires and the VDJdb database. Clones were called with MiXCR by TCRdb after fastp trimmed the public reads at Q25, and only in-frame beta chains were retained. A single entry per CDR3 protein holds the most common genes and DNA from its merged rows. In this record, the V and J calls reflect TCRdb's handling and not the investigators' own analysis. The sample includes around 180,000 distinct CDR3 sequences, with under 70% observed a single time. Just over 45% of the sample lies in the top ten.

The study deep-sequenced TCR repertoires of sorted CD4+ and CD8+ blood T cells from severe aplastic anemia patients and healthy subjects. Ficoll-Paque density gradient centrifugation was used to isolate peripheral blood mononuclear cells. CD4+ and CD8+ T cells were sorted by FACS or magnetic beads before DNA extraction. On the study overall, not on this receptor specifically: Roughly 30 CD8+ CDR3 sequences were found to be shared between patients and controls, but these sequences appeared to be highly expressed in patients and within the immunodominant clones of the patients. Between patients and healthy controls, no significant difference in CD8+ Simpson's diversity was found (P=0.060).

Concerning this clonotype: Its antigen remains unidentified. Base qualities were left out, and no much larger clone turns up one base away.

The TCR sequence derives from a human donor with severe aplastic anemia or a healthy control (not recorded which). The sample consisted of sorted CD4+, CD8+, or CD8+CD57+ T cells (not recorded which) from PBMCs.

The CDR3: CASTWGPHYEQYF. The DNA sequence is as follows: TGTGCCAGCACGTGGGGACCCCACTACGAGCAGTACTTC. The sequence is built from TRBV28 and TRBJ2-7, with a tentative D call of TRBD1 or TRBD2, each matching 5 bases. The CDR3 contains 13 residues, cysteine and phenylalanine counted. The retained sequence is limited to the CDR3, 39 bases, with the frame set at the first base. V sheds 7 bases and J sheds 3 bases, leaving 13 bases between their ends. Taken from the germline V gene, the CDR1 and CDR2 loops are MDHEN and SYDVKM.